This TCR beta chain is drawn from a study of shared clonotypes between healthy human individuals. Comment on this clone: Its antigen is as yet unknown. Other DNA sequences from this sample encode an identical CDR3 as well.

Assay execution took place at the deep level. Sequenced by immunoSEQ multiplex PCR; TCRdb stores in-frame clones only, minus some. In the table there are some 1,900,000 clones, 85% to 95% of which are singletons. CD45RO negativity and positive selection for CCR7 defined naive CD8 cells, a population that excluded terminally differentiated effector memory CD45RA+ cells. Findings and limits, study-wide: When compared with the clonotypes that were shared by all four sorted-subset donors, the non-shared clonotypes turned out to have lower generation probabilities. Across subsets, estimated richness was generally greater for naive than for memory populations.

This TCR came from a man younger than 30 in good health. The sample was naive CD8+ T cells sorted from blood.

In nucleotides, the CDR3 is TGTGCCAGCAGGGCTTCAGGGACCTACGAGCAGTACTTC. This translates into CASRASGTYEQYF. The V gene is TRBV27, the J gene TRBJ2-7, with a tentative D call TRBD1 (5 bases). The CDR3 has 13 amino acids. The V gene lost 6 bases and the J gene lost 2 bases, with 11 bases spanning the gap. In germline, CDR1 is MNHEY, CDR2 SMNVEV (reference sequence).